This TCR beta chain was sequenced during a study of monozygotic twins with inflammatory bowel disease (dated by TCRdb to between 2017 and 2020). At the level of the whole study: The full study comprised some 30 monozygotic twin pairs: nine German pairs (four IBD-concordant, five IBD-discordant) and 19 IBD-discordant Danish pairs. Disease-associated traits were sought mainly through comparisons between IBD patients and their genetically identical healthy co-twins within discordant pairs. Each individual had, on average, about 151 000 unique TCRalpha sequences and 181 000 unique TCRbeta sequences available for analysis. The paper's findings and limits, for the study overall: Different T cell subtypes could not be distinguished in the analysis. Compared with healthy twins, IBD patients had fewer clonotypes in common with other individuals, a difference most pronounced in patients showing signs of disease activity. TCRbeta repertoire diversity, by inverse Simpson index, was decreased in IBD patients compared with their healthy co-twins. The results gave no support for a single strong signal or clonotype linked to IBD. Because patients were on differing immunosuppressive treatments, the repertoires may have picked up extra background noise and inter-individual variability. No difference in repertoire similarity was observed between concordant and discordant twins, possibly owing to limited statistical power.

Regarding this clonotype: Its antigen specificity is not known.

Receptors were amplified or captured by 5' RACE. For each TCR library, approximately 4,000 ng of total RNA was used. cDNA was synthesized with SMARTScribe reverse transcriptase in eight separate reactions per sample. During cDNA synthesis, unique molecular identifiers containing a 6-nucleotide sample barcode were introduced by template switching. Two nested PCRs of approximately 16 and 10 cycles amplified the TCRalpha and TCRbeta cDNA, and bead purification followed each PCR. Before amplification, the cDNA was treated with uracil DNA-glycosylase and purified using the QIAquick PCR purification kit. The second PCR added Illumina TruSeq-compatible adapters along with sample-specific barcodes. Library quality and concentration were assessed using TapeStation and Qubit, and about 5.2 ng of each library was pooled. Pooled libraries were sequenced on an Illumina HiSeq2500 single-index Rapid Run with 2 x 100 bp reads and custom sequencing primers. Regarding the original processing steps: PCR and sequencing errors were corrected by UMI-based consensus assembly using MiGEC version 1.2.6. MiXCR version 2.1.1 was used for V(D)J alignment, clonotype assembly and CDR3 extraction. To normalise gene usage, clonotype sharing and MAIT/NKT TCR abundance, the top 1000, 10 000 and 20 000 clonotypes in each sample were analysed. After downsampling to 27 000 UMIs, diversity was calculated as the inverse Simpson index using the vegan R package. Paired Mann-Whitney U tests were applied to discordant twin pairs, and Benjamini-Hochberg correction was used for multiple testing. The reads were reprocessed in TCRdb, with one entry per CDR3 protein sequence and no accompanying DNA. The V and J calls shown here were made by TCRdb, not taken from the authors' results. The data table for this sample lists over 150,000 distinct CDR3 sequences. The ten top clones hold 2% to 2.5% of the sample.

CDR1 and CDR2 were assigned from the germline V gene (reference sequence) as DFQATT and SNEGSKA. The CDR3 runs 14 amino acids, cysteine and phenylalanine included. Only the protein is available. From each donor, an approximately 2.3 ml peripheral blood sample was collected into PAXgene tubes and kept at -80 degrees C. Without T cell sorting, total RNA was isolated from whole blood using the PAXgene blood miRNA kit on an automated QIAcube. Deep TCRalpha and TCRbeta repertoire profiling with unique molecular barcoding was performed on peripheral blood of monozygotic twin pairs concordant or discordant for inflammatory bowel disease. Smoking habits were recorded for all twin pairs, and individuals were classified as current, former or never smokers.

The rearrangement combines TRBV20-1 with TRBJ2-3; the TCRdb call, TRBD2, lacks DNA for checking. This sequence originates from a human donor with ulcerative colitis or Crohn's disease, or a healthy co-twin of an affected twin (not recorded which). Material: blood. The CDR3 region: CSASRADSTDTQYF.